These T cell receptor beta chains were read from a single sample in a study of human T cells and chemical hapten exposure. TCRdb analysed the RACE reads with MiXCR anew, one entry per CDR3 protein. This table has roughly 200,000 distinct CDR3 sequences, roughly a quarter appearing once. The source material was whole blood, sampled in connection with sensitization to the hapten diphenylcyclopropenone (DPC). Source of these receptors: a woman aged 40 to 50 with alopecia areata. Some clones in this sample may be carry-over from other donors' samples. The CDR3 runs from the conserved cysteine through the conserved F or W. A D gene is named only where the DNA matches it firmly. Size tells how often a clone was seen (once, few, many) or the class of an expanded clone, and some rows leave it out.

clone_size	d_call	v_call	j_call	cdr3_aa	cdr3_nt
few	-	TRBV6-4	TRBJ2-3	CASSDSDSTDTQYF	TGTGCCAGCAGTGACTCGGACAGCACAGATACGCAGTATTTT
-	-	TRBV2	TRBJ2-1	CASTLDGEQFF	TGTGCCAGCACCCTGGACGGTGAGCAGTTCTTC
-	TRBD1	TRBV12-3/TRBV12-4	TRBJ2-7	CASSSGTGSFYEQYF	TGTGCCAGCAGTTCCGGGACAGGGAGTTTCTACGAGCAGTACTTC
-	-	TRBV6-5	TRBJ2-1	CASSAPTSYEQFF	TGTGCCAGCAGTGCCCCGACTAGTTACGAGCAGTTCTTC
few	TRBD2	TRBV12-3/TRBV12-4	TRBJ2-5	CASSSWTSGRETQYF	TGTGCCAGCAGTTCCTGGACTAGCGGGAGGGAGACCCAGTACTTC
many	-	TRBV28	TRBJ2-7	CASSLYSYEQYF	TGTGCCAGCAGTCTTTATTCCTACGAGCAGTACTTC
-	-	TRBV15	TRBJ1-5	CATSNRRGVNQPQNF	TGTGCCACCAGCAATCGTCGGGGGGTGAACCAGCCCCAGAATTTT
-	-	TRBV28	TRBJ1-5	CASRGTEGNQPQHF	TGTGCCAGCAGAGGGACCGAGGGCAATCAGCCCCAGCATTTT
few	TRBD2	TRBV4-3	TRBJ2-7	CASSQEPGLAGVKEQYF	TGCGCCAGCAGCCAAGAGCCCGGACTAGCGGGAGTAAAAGAGCAGTACTTC
few	TRBD2	TRBV11-2	TRBJ2-5	CASSSAGTSGRAQYF	TGTGCCAGCAGCTCGGCCGGGACTAGCGGGAGGGCGCAGTACTTC
-	-	TRBV28	TRBJ2-3	CASVRGATDTQYF	TGTGCCAGCGTCCGGGGGGCCACAGATACGCAGTATTTT
-	-	TRBV6-2/TRBV6-3	TRBJ2-3	CASSYSISQLASTDTQYF	TGTGCCAGCAGTTACTCGATCTCTCAGCTAGCGAGCACAGATACGCAGTATTTT
-	-	TRBV29-1	TRBJ2-1	CSVGTVDEQFF	TGCAGCGTTGGGACGGTTGATGAGCAGTTCTTC
-	TRBD1	TRBV5-4	TRBJ2-5	CASSRRDRDQETQYF	TGTGCCAGCAGCCGAAGGGACAGGGACCAAGAGACCCAGTACTTC
-	-	TRBV27	TRBJ2-1	CASSLSKGGYNEQFF	TGTGCCAGCAGTTTATCGAAAGGAGGCTACAATGAGCAGTTCTTC
few	-	TRBV7-2	TRBJ2-5	CASSPFSGVETQYF	TGTGCCAGCAGCCCCTTTTCCGGGGTAGAGACCCAGTACTTC
-	-	TRBV6-1	TRBJ2-7	CASSVPSRDVGGYEQYF	TGTGCCAGCAGTGTACCCTCCCGGGACGTCGGGGGCTACGAGCAGTACTTC
few	-	TRBV29-1	TRBJ2-7	CSVGVSYEQYF	TGCAGCGTAGGGGTAAGCTACGAGCAGTACTTC
-	-	TRBV6-5	TRBJ1-5	CASRRGYGQPQHF	TGTGCCAGCAGAAGGGGATATGGTCAGCCCCAGCATTTT
-	-	TRBV9	TRBJ2-7	CASSVGTASSYEQYF	TGTGCCAGCAGCGTAGGGACAGCCAGCTCCTACGAGCAGTACTTC
few	-	TRBV6-1	TRBJ2-1	CASTEVPRSEQFF	TGTGCCAGCACTGAGGTCCCTAGAAGTGAGCAGTTCTTC
-	-	TRBV2	TRBJ2-3	CASSEEAASTDTQYF	TGTGCCAGCAGTGAAGAGGCGGCATCCACAGATACGCAGTATTTT
-	TRBD2	TRBV10-3	TRBJ2-1	CAISRTAGGPSEQFF	TGTGCCATCAGCCGGACGGCGGGAGGGCCGAGTGAGCAGTTCTTC
many	TRBD1	TRBV27	TRBJ2-2	CASSQGTGVGELFF	TGTGCCAGCAGTCAAGGGACAGGGGTTGGGGAGCTGTTTTTT
few	TRBD1	TRBV11-2	TRBJ2-5	CASSQAITGEIGQETQYF	TGTGCCAGCAGCCAAGCGATAACAGGGGAGATCGGCCAAGAGACCCAGTACTTC
-	-	TRBV28	TRBJ2-5	CATLKWGSQETQYF	TGTGCCACCTTAAAGTGGGGGAGCCAAGAGACCCAGTACTTC
few	TRBD1	TRBV29-1	TRBJ1-6	CSVRQGDNSPLHF	TGCAGCGTCCGACAGGGGGATAATTCACCCCTCCACTTT
-	TRBD1	TRBV15	TRBJ1-5	CATSRGGRGKFNQPQHF	TGTGCCACCAGCAGAGGCGGCAGGGGGAAATTCAATCAGCCCCAGCATTTT
-	-	TRBV11-2	TRBJ2-7	CASSSRLGYEQYF	TGTGCCAGCAGCTCCAGACTAGGTTACGAGCAGTACTTC
-	-	TRBV18	TRBJ1-4	CASSPGFGGEKLFF	TGTGCCAGCTCACCAGGGTTCGGAGGTGAAAAACTGTTTTTT
-	-	TRBV12-3/TRBV12-4	TRBJ2-3	CASSFRTPGTDTQYF	TGTGCCAGCAGTTTTCGGACCCCCGGGACAGATACGCAGTATTTT
-	TRBD1	TRBV2	TRBJ2-5	CASMYRGSETQYF	TGTGCCAGCATGTACAGGGGGTCGGAGACCCAGTACTTC
few	TRBD1	TRBV28	TRBJ2-7	CASRTGTGLYEQYF	TGTGCCAGCAGAACCGGGACAGGGCTCTACGAGCAGTACTTC
few	-	TRBV10-3	TRBJ2-3	CAISRQESTDTQYF	TGTGCCATCAGCCGACAGGAAAGCACAGATACGCAGTATTTT
-	-	TRBV12-3/TRBV12-4	TRBJ2-1	CASQFSSDNEQFF	TGTGCCAGCCAGTTTAGTTCCGACAATGAGCAGTTCTTC
few	TRBD1	TRBV20-1	TRBJ2-3	CSASAGTGAADTQYF	TGCAGTGCTTCAGCCGGGACAGGGGCCGCAGATACGCAGTATTTT
few	-	TRBV18	TRBJ2-5	CASSPLQETQYF	TGTGCCAGCTCACCCCTCCAAGAGACCCAGTACTTC
many	TRBD1	TRBV20-1	TRBJ1-1	CSARVGGADTEAFF	TGCAGTGCTAGAGTAGGGGGCGCTGACACTGAAGCTTTCTTT
many	TRBD2	TRBV24-1	TRBJ2-3	CATSEAGDTQYF	TGTGCCACCAGTGAAGCGGGGGATACGCAGTATTTT
few	TRBD2	TRBV29-1	TRBJ2-1	CSVEGASGTYNEQFF	TGCAGCGTTGAAGGTGCTAGCGGGACCTACAATGAGCAGTTCTTC
-	TRBD2	TRBV9	TRBJ2-3	CASSPASGSTDTQYF	TGTGCCAGCAGCCCGGCTAGCGGGAGCACAGATACGCAGTATTTT
-	TRBD1	TRBV28	TRBJ1-4	CASSSPAQGEEKLFF	TGTGCCAGCAGTTCCCCCGCCCAGGGGGAAGAAAAACTGTTTTTT
-	-	TRBV12-3/TRBV12-4	TRBJ2-2	CASSTPPSGAGELFF	TGTGCCAGCAGTACCCCTCCTTCCGGGGCCGGGGAGCTGTTTTTT
-	-	TRBV27	TRBJ1-5	CASRPLYSNQPQHF	TGTGCCAGCAGGCCACTCTATAGCAATCAGCCCCAGCATTTT
few	TRBD2	TRBV6-1	TRBJ2-5	CASSEGGSGEGGTQYF	TGTGCCAGCAGTGAAGGAGGTAGCGGGGAGGGAGGGACCCAGTACTTC
-	TRBD1	TRBV3-1	TRBJ1-4	CASSQAIPGQLEKLFF	TGTGCCAGCAGCCAAGCCATCCCGGGACAGCTTGAAAAACTGTTTTTT